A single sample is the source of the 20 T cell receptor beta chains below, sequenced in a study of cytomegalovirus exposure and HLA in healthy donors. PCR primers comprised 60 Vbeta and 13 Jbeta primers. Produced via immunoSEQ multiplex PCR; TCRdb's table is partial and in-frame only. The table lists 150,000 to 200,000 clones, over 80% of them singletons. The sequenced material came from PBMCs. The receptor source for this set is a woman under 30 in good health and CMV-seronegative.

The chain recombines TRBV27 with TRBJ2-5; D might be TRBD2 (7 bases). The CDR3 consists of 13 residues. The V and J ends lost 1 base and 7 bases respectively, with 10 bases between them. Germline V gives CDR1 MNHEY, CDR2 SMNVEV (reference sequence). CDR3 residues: CASSLWGGGTQYF. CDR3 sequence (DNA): TGTGCCAGCAGTTTATGGGGGGGCGGGACCCAGTACTTC.

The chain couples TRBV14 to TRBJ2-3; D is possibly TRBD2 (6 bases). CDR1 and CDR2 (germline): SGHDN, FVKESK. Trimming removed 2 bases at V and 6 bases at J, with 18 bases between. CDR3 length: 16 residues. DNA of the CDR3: TGTGCCAGCAGCCAATGGAGGGGAACAGATTGGGATACGCAGTATTTT. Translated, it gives CASSQWRGTDWDTQYF. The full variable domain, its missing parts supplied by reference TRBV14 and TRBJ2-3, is EAGVTQFPSHSVIEKGQTVTLRCDPISGHDNLYWYRRVMGKEIKFLLHFVKESKQDESGMPNNRFLAERTGGTYSTLKVQPAELEDSGVYFCASSQWRGTDWDTQYFGPGTRLTVL.

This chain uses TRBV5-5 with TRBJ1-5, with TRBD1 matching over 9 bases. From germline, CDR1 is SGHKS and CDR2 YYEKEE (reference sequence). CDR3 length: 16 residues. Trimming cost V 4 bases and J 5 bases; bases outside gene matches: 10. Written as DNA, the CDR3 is TGTGCCAGCAGCCCGAACAGGGGGCGTGGGTATCAGCCCCAGCATTTT. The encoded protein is CASSPNRGRGYQPQHF.

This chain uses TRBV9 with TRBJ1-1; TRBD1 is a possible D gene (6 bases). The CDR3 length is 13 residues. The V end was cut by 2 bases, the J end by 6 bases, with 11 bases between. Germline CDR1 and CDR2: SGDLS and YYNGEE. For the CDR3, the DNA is TGTGCCAGCAGCGTTGGGGGCCGGGCTGAAGCTTTCTTT. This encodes CASSVGGRAEAFF.

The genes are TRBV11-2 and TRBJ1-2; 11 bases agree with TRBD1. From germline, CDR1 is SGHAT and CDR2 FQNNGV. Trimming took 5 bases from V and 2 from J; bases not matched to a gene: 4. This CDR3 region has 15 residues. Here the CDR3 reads CASSPGTGGNYGYTF. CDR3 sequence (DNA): TGTGCCAGCAGCCCCGGGACAGGGGGGAACTATGGCTACACCTTC.

Here the CDR3 DNA reads TGTGCCAGCAGCTTGGACCGGGGTGGGACCCAGTACTTC. Its translation: CASSLDRGGTQYF. The chain carries TRBV5-6 and TRBJ2-5, with D maybe TRBD2 (5 bases). The CDR3 has 13 amino acids. Germline values: CDR1 SGHDT, CDR2 YYEEEE. V lost 0 bases, J lost 7 bases, and 10 bases lay in between.

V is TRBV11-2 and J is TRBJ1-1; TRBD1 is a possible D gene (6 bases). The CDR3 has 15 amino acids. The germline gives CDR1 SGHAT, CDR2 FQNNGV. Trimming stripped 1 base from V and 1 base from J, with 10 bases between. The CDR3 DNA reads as TGTGCCAGCAGCTTAGTCGCAGGGGCGAACACTGAAGCTTTCTTT. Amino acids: CASSLVAGANTEAFF.

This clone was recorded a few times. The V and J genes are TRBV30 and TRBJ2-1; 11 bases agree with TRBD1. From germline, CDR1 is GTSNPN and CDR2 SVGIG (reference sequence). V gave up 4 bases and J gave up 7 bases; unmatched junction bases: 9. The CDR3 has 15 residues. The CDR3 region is CAWMAKGTGGNEQFF. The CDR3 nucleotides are TGTGCCTGGATGGCAAAGGGGACAGGGGGGAATGAGCAGTTCTTC.

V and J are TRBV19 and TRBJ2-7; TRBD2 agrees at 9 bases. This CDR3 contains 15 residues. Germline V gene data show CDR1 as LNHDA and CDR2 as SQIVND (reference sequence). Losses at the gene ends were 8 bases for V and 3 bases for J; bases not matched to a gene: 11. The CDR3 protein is CASSGGSGGDYEQYF. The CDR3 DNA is TGTGCCAGTTCCGGGGGTAGCGGGGGTGACTACGAGCAGTACTTC.

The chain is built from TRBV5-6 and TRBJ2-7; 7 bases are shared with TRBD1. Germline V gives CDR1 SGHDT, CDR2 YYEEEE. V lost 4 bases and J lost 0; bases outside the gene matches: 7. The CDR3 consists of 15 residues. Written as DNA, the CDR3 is TGTGCCAGCAGCGCGACCGGGACAGTCTCCTACGAGCAGTACTTC. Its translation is CASSATGTVSYEQYF.

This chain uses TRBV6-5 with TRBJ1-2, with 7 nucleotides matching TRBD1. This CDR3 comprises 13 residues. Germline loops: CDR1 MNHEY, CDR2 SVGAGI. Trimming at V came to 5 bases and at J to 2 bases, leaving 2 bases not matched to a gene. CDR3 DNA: TGTGCCAGCAGTCAGGGACAGAACTATGGCTACACCTTC. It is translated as CASSQGQNYGYTF.

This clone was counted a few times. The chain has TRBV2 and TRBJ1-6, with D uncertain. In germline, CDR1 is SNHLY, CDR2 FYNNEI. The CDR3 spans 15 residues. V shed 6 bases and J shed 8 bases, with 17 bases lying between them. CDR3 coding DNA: TGTGCCAGCAGCTACCAACCCCCGGGAGATTCACCCCTCCACTTT. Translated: CASSYQPPGDSPLHF.

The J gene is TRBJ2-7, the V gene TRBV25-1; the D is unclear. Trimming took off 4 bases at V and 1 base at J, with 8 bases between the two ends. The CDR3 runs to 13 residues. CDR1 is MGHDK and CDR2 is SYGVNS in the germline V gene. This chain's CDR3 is CASSGAGSYEQYF. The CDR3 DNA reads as TGTGCCAGCAGTGGGGCTGGTTCCTACGAGCAGTACTTC.

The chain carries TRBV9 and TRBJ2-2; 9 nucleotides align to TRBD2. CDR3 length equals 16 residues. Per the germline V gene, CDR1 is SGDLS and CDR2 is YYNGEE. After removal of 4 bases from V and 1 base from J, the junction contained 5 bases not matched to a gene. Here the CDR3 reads CASSPQAGGNTGELFF. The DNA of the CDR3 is TGTGCCAGCAGCCCTCAAGCGGGGGGGAACACCGGGGAGCTGTTTTTT.

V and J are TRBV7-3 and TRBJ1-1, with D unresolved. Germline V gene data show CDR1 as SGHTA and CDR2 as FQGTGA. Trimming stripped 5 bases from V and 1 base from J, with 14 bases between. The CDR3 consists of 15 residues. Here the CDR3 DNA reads TGTGCCAGCAGCCCCTCGGGGATCTCGAACACTGAAGCTTTCTTT. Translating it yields CASSPSGISNTEAFF.

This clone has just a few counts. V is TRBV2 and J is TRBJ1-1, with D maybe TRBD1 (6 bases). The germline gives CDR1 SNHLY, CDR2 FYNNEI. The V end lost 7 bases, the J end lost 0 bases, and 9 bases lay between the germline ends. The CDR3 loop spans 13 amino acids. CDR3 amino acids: CASKGHLNTEAFF. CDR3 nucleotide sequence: TGTGCCAGCAAGGGACACTTGAACACTGAAGCTTTCTTT.

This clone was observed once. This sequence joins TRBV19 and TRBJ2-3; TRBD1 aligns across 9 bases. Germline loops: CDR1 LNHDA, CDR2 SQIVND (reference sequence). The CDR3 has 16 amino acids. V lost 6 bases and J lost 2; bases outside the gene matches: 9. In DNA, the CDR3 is TGTGCCAGTAGACGAACAGGGGGCGAAGCCACAGATACGCAGTATTTT. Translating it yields CASRRTGGEATDTQYF. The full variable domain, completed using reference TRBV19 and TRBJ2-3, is DGGITQSPKYLFRKEGQNVTLSCEQNLNHDAMYWYRQDPGQGLRLIYYSQIVNDFQKGDIAEGYSVSREKKESFPLTVTSAQKNPTAFYLCASRRTGGEATDTQYFGPGTRLTVL.

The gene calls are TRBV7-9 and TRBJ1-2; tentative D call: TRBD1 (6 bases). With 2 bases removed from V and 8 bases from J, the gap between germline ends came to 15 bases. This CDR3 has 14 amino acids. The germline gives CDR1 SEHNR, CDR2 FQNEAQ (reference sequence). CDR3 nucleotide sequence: TGTGCCAGCAGCTTATCGACAGGCCTCCAGGGCTACACCTTC. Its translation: CASSLSTGLQGYTF.

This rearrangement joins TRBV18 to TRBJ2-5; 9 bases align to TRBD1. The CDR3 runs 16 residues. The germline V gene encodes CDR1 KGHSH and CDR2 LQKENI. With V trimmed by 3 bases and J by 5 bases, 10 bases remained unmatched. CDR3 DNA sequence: TGTGCCAGCTCACCCCGTCCCGGGACAGGGATGGAGACCCAGTACTTC. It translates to CASSPRPGTGMETQYF. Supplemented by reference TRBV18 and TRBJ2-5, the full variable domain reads NAGVMQNPRHLVRRRGQEARLRCSPMKGHSHVYWYRQLPEEGLKFMVYLQKENIIDESGMPKERFSAEFPKEGPSILRIQQVVRGDSAAYFCASSPRPGTGMETQYFGPGTRLLVL.

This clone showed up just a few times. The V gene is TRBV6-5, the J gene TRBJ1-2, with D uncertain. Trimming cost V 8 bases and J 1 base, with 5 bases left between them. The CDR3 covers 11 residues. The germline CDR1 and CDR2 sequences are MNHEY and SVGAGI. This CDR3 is CASVSNYGYTF. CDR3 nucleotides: TGTGCCAGCGTTAGTAACTATGGCTACACCTTC.